The 7 T cell receptor beta chains below all came from one sample that was sequenced in a study. MiXCR was run by TCRdb on the RT-PCR reads, yielding one entry per CDR3 protein. The profile shows about 680,000 distinct CDR3 sequences, approximately 14% of them singletons. The sequencing sample was made of memory CD4+ T cells from blood. These receptor sequences come from a female donor in good health, serving as a healthy control.

This clonotype was seen many times. V usage is TRBV7-2 and J usage is TRBJ1-3; no definite D call. The V and J ends lost 4 bases and 2 bases respectively, with 12 bases between them. The CDR3 extends over 15 amino acids. Germline V CDR1 and CDR2: SGHTA, FQGNSA. The CDR3 region is CASSSTAGPGNTIYF. The CDR3 DNA reads TGTGCCAGCAGCTCCACCGCCGGGCCTGGAAACACCATATATTTT.

This chain joins TRBV11-1 and TRBJ2-5, with 8 bases lining up with TRBD2. Trimming at V came to 4 bases and at J to 5 bases, leaving 9 bases not matched to a gene. CDR1 SGHAT and CDR2 FQDESV come from the germline V gene (reference sequence). This CDR3 comprises 15 residues. The CDR3 is CASSSTPGGLETQYF. The CDR3 coding sequence is TGTGCCAGCAGCTCGACTCCGGGGGGGTTGGAGACCCAGTACTTC.

The CDR3 nucleotides read TGTGCCACCAGTGATTCATCGGCGGTGGGCAGTTATCAGCCCCAGCATTTT. Its protein product is CATSDSSAVGSYQPQHF. J is TRBJ1-5 and V is TRBV24-1; unclear D gene. The CDR3 spans 17 residues. The V gene lost 2 bases and the J gene lost 5 bases, with 18 bases spanning the gap. CDR1 and CDR2 (germline): KGHDR, SFDVKD.

This chain uses TRBV6-2 or TRBV6-3 with TRBJ2-1; the D is unclear. Germline CDR1 and CDR2: MNHEY and SVGEGT. This CDR3 spans 13 amino acids. V lost 6 bases to trimming and J lost 4 bases, with 10 bases between them. The CDR3 region is CASRPEGYNEQFF. The CDR3 DNA reads as TGTGCCAGCAGACCCGAAGGTTACAATGAGCAGTTCTTC.

In this sample, this clonotype turned up a few times. The chain carries TRBV12-3 or TRBV12-4 and TRBJ1-3; possible D gene TRBD1, 5 bases. V was pared by 5 bases and J by 2 bases, with 16 bases between. This CDR3 is built from 16 residues. CDR3 nucleotide sequence: TGTGCCAGCAGTACTCGGACAAGGGGCGCTGGAAACACCATATATTTT. Amino acid sequence: CASSTRTRGAGNTIYF.

The chain carries TRBV19 and TRBJ2-2; TRBD1 matches 7 bases. The V and J ends lost 4 bases and 7 bases, in that order; junction bases with no gene match: 9. The length of the CDR3 is 15 residues. Germline V gene data show CDR1 as LNHDA and CDR2 as SQIVND (reference sequence). The CDR3 DNA is TGTGCCAGTAGTAACCCGGGACAGTACAGCGGGGAGCTGTTTTTT. Protein: CASSNPGQYSGELFF.

The CDR3 reads CASSPHDRGDQPQHF. The CDR3 DNA reads TGTGCCAGCAGTCCCCACGACAGGGGCGATCAGCCCCAGCATTTT. The chain recombines TRBV6-6 with TRBJ1-5; 8 bases fit TRBD1. V gave up 5 bases and J gave up 5 bases; unmatched junction bases: 8. This CDR3 contains 15 residues. In germline, CDR1 is MNHNY, CDR2 SVGAGI (reference sequence).